This TCR beta chain was identified during a study of OX40 agonist ivuxolimab in advanced cancers. Points from the study as a whole: The 0.1-3.0 mg/kg partial responders had among the lowest clonal expansion.

CDR3 size: 12 residues. Germline values: CDR1 SGDLS, CDR2 YYNGEE. V shed 3 bases and J shed 9 bases, with 12 bases lying between them. The assay was immunoSEQ multiplex PCR, and TCRdb's table has in-frame clones only and misses some. The profile shows 50,000 or so clones, roughly 83% of them singletons. As concerns this clone: Antigen specificity is unknown.

The sequences come from CD4+ or CD8+ T cells sorted from blood, collected in a trial of the OX40 agonist ivuxolimab. This TCR was sampled from an adult with an advanced solid tumor such as melanoma, head and neck, liver or kidney cancer. The chain uses TRBV9 and TRBJ2-5; D might be TRBD1 or TRBD2, each matching 6 bases. The CDR3 nucleotides are TGTGCCAGCAGCGCAGACGGGGGCGCCCAGTACTTC. Its protein product is CASSADGGAQYF.